This TCR beta chain emerged from a study of cytomegalovirus exposure and HLA in healthy donors. Trimming cost V 4 bases and J 8 bases; bases outside gene matches: 8. The germline V gene encodes CDR1 SQVTM and CDR2 ANQGSEA. This CDR3 is built from 13 residues. Vbeta (60) and Jbeta (13) primers were used in the PCR. Only in-frame clones appear in the TCRdb table, and some are missing; sequencing was by immunoSEQ multiplex PCR. This sample carries around 100,000 clones, 75% to 85% of them seen once, and the ten largest clones take over 9%. Sequencing was performed on PBMCs. The gene calls are TRBV29-1 and TRBJ2-4, with 7 bases that match TRBD1. This clonotype originated in a woman aged 18-29 years in good health and CMV-seropositive. Written as DNA, the CDR3 is TGCAGCGTTGGAGGCGAGACAGGGTACATTCAGTACTTC. This encodes CSVGGETGYIQYF.